This TCR beta chain was recovered during a study of T-cell reconstitution after alpha-beta-depleted transplantation in children. Study-wide findings and caveats: One year after transplant, T-cell counts and diversity came mostly from newly produced T cells. Reportedly, alpha-beta T cells present about two months post-transplant originated from several hundred expanded clones of graft origin.

The TCRbeta library was prepared with unique molecular identifiers. TCRdb reprocessed the PCR reads via MiXCR and lists one record per CDR3 protein. The sample records around 960,000 distinct CDR3 sequences, 25% to 30% being singletons. The V segment lost 4 bases and the J segment 5 bases; nucleotides outside the gene matches: 11. The CDR3 has 16 residues. Concerning this clonotype: Its target is not known.

This clonotype originated in a boy younger than two who had a stem cell transplant for SCID, so the T cells may come from the graft donor. This specimen consisted of PBMCs, mostly from graft donor cells, obtained 360 days after TCRalphabeta/CD19-depleted stem cell transplant. The chain is built from TRBV12-3 or TRBV12-4 and TRBJ2-5, with 9 bases that match TRBD1. DNA for the CDR3: TGTGCCAGCAGTTCTAACCCGGGACAGGGAATGGAGACCCAGTACTTC. It codes for CASSSNPGQGMETQYF.